This is a list of T cell receptor beta chains from one sample in a study of shared clonotypes between healthy human individuals. The protocol was immunoSEQ multiplex PCR, while the TCRdb copy is restricted to in-frame clones and leaves out a portion. The table records some 1,900,000 clones, about 95% of them present only once. Sequencing used naive CD8+ T cells sorted from blood. These receptors all come from a man aged 18 to 29 in good health. The CDR3 runs from the conserved cysteine through the conserved F or W. D genes are given only for firm matches. Some rows have no size entry. The others give once, few or many, or a class for an expanded clone.

d_call | j_call | clone_size | v_call | cdr3_aa | cdr3_nt
- | TRBJ1-1 | - | TRBV2 | CASSEHLNTEAFF | TGTGCCAGCAGTGAACATCTGAACACTGAAGCTTTCTTT
TRBD2 | TRBJ2-5 | - | TRBV9 | CASSVIAGGLQETQYF | TGTGCCAGCAGCGTTATAGCGGGGGGGTTGCAAGAGACCCAGTACTTC
- | TRBJ2-7 | - | TRBV6-1 | CASREKSLRVYEQYF | TGTGCCAGCAGGGAAAAGTCGTTAAGGGTATACGAGCAGTACTTC
- | TRBJ2-5 | once | TRBV5-6 | CASSLWDLEETQYF | TGTGCCAGCAGCTTGTGGGACTTGGAAGAGACCCAGTACTTC
- | TRBJ2-1 | - | TRBV7-9 | CASSLSGTFYNEQFF | TGTGCCAGCAGCCTTTCCGGGACCTTCTACAATGAGCAGTTCTTC
TRBD1 | TRBJ2-5 | - | TRBV4-3 | CASSRLTGTGQETQYF | TGCGCCAGCAGCCGCCTGACCGGGACAGGCCAAGAGACCCAGTACTTC
TRBD2 | TRBJ2-1 | - | TRBV2 | CATLGGDYNEQFF | TGTGCCACCCTCGGGGGGGACTACAATGAGCAGTTCTTC
- | TRBJ1-1 | - | TRBV5-1 | CASSLGGGRTEAFF | TGCGCCAGCAGCTTGGGAGGGGGAAGAACTGAAGCTTTCTTT
TRBD1 | TRBJ2-7 | - | TRBV7-9 | CASSSWDSPYEQYF | TGTGCCAGCAGCTCCTGGGACAGCCCCTACGAGCAGTACTTC
TRBD2 | TRBJ2-7 | once | TRBV28 | CASSLEAGGRYTYEQYF | TGTGCCAGCAGTTTAGAAGCGGGGGGCCGCTATACCTACGAGCAGTACTTC
- | TRBJ1-6 | - | TRBV27 | CASSLTGPRFNSPLHF | TGTGCCAGCAGCCTAACAGGGCCGCGGTTTAATTCACCCCTCCACTTT
- | TRBJ1-4 | once | TRBV2 | CASRAAGLINEKLFF | TGTGCCAGCAGAGCTGCAGGACTCATTAATGAAAAACTGTTTTTT
- | TRBJ2-3 | - | TRBV10-2 | CASSEWRSEDTQYF | TGCGCCAGCAGTGAATGGAGGTCGGAAGATACGCAGTATTTT
- | TRBJ1-2 | - | TRBV7-6 | CASSLMGADYGYTF | TGTGCCAGCAGCTTAATGGGGGCAGACTATGGCTACACCTTC
TRBD1 | TRBJ2-1 | - | TRBV7-2 | CASSLTGGDSYNEQFF | TGTGCCAGCAGCCTGACAGGGGGGGACTCCTACAATGAGCAGTTCTTC
- | TRBJ2-3 | - | TRBV30 | CAWSVASPWDTQYF | TGTGCCTGGAGTGTAGCAAGCCCTTGGGATACGCAGTATTTT
- | TRBJ2-2 | - | TRBV7-8 | CASREYTGELFF | TGTGCCAGCAGAGAATACACCGGGGAGCTGTTTTTT
TRBD1 | TRBJ2-5 | - | TRBV9 | CASSVDRGRGETQYF | TGTGCCAGCAGCGTAGACAGGGGGCGGGGAGAGACCCAGTACTTC
- | TRBJ2-3 | - | TRBV7-9 | CASLGLVTDTQYF | TGTGCCAGCTTGGGGCTAGTGACAGATACGCAGTATTTT
- | TRBJ2-1 | - | TRBV4-3 | CASSQQNRRNEQFF | TGCGCCAGCAGCCAACAAAACAGGCGGAATGAGCAGTTCTTC
TRBD2 | TRBJ2-7 | - | TRBV9 | CASSVRGLADEQYF | TGTGCCAGCAGCGTAAGAGGGCTAGCGGACGAGCAGTACTTC
TRBD1 | TRBJ1-2 | - | TRBV4-1 | CASSQDLRTGSLGNGYTF | TGCGCCAGCAGCCAAGATCTAAGGACAGGGAGTCTGGGGAATGGCTACACCTTC
- | TRBJ1-2 | once | TRBV2 | CASSGVTENYGYTF | TGTGCCAGCAGCGGGGTGACGGAGAACTATGGCTACACCTTC
- | TRBJ1-6 | - | TRBV10-3 | CAISEAEISYNSPLHF | TGTGCCATCAGTGAGGCAGAGATCTCCTATAATTCACCCCTCCACTTT
TRBD1 | TRBJ1-2 | once | TRBV6-6 | CASSLSLGDSYGYTF | TGTGCCAGCAGTTTGTCCCTGGGGGACAGCTATGGCTACACCTTC
TRBD2 | TRBJ2-3 | - | TRBV11-2 | CASSLWRGGDTQYF | TGTGCCAGCAGCTTATGGCGGGGAGGGGATACGCAGTATTTT
- | TRBJ2-7 | - | TRBV4-3 | CASSQDPSETYEQYF | TGCGCCAGCAGCCAAGATCCGAGTGAGACCTACGAGCAGTACTTC
TRBD1 | TRBJ2-7 | - | TRBV5-4 | CASSDGQGYEQYF | TGTGCCAGCAGCGACGGACAGGGCTACGAGCAGTACTTC
- | TRBJ2-7 | - | TRBV5-1 | CASSYGPTYEQYF | TGCGCCAGCAGCTATGGCCCTACCTACGAGCAGTACTTC
- | TRBJ1-1 | - | TRBV2 | CASSEREANTEAFF | TGTGCCAGCAGTGAAAGAGAAGCGAACACTGAAGCTTTCTTT
TRBD1 | TRBJ1-1 | - | TRBV19 | CASSRDSTEAFF | TGTGCCAGTAGTCGGGACAGTACTGAAGCTTTCTTT
- | TRBJ1-5 | - | TRBV6-5 | CASGPTYSNQPQHF | TGTGCCAGCGGGCCGACCTATAGCAATCAGCCCCAGCATTTT
- | TRBJ2-7 | - | TRBV7-9 | CASSIGMAYEQYF | TGTGCCAGCAGCATTGGGATGGCATACGAGCAGTACTTC
- | TRBJ2-5 | - | TRBV7-9 | CASRGRGQETQYF | TGTGCCAGCAGAGGACGGGGTCAAGAGACCCAGTACTTC
TRBD1 | TRBJ2-7 | - | TRBV5-6 | CASSAVGQGNYEQYF | TGTGCCAGCAGCGCTGTGGGACAGGGCAACTACGAGCAGTACTTC
- | TRBJ2-7 | - | TRBV7-3 | CASSLSYSSEQYF | TGTGCCAGCAGCTTAAGCTACTCCTCCGAGCAGTACTTC
- | TRBJ2-1 | - | TRBV5-1 | CASSLVGFEQFF | TGCGCCAGCAGCTTGGTAGGGTTTGAGCAGTTCTTC
- | TRBJ1-2 | - | TRBV6-5 | CASDSDYGYTF | TGTGCCAGCGACTCGGACTATGGCTACACCTTC